Listed below are T cell receptor beta chains from one sample, sequenced in a study of CD8+ T cells in alopecia areata. The assay was immunoSEQ multiplex PCR, and TCRdb's table has in-frame clones only and misses some. The table includes about 200,000 clones, roughly three fifths detected once. Sequenced material: CD4+ T cells sorted from blood, taken around week 50, from a patient treated with tofacitinib. These receptor sequences come from a human donor with alopecia areata. Both conserved end residues are part of each CDR3. Each record gives: CDR3 protein, clone size, D gene, V gene. The D gene is left open where the match is weak. Expanded clones are given a class, and other clones once, few, many or no size at all.

cdr3_aa: CASSLVAGALYEQYF
clone_size: few
d_call: .
v_call: TRBV7-9

cdr3_aa: CSVEDPPGGASTIYF
clone_size: .
d_call: .
v_call: TRBV29-1

cdr3_aa: CSWKETGNEQFF
clone_size: .
d_call: .
v_call: TRBV29-1

cdr3_aa: CASSQEGLINTGELFF
clone_size: .
d_call: TRBD2
v_call: TRBV4-2

cdr3_aa: CASSLRLRELFF
clone_size: .
d_call: .
v_call: TRBV6-1

cdr3_aa: CASSTVHEQFF
clone_size: .
d_call: .
v_call: TRBV5-6

cdr3_aa: CATTPRSWGDNSPLHF
clone_size: few
d_call: .
v_call: TRBV2

cdr3_aa: CASSFDGPGEQYF
clone_size: once
d_call: .
v_call: TRBV5-1

cdr3_aa: CASSQDSATETQYF
clone_size: few
d_call: .
v_call: TRBV4-3

cdr3_aa: CASSEMGQVHSPLHF
clone_size: few
d_call: TRBD1
v_call: TRBV25-1

cdr3_aa: CASSRRRRIADLLEETQYF
clone_size: .
d_call: .
v_call: TRBV7-9

cdr3_aa: CASSQVPGETQYF
clone_size: .
d_call: .
v_call: TRBV14